Given below is one T cell receptor beta chain in context. This specimen belongs to a study of blood T cell repertoires in COVID-19. Study background: The cDNA or gDNA used as material had been derived from T cells, B-cell-depleted T cells, or PBMCs.

The method was immunoSEQ multiplex PCR; TCRdb's version includes in-frame clones alone and lacks a portion of them. Among around 200,000 clones listed, about 85% were seen once. The V and J ends lost 1 base and 0 bases, in that order; junction bases with no gene match: 0. Looked up from germline, CDR1 is MDHEN and CDR2 is SYDVKM. The CDR3 loop spans 15 amino acids. This clonotype was obtained from a person aged 70 to 85 with COVID-19, enrolled during active disease. The sample comprised peripheral blood. The chain uses TRBV28 and TRBJ2-7, with 10 positions matching TRBD2. The CDR3 DNA is TGTGCCAGCAGTTTATTAGCGGGAGGCTCCTACGAGCAGTACTTC. Translation gives CASSLLAGGSYEQYF.